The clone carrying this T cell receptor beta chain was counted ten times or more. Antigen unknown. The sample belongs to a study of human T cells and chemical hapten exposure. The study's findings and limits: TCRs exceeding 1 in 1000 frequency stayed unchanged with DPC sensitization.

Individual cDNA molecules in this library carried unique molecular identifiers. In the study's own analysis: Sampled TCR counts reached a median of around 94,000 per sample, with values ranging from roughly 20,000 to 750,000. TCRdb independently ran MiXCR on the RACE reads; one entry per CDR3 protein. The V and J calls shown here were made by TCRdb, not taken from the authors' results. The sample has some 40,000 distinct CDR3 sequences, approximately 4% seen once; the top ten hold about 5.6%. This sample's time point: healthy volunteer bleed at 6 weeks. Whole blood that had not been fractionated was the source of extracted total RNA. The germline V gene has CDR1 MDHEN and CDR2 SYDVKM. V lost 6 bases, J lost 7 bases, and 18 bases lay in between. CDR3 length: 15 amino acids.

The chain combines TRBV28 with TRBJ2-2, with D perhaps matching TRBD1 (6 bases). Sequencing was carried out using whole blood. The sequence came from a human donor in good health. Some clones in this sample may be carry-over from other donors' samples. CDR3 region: CASSLALQGNGELFF. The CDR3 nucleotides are TGTGCCAGCAGCTTAGCCCTACAGGGTAACGGGGAGCTGTTTTTT.